This section outlines one T cell receptor beta chain sequence together with its context. This sample was taken from a study of T cell responses to AZD1222 COVID-19 vaccine. Method: immunoSEQ multiplex PCR; TCRdb's copy keeps in-frame clones and lacks some. The data hold about 120,000 clones, with 70% to 90% observed a single time. Germline V gives CDR1 SGHTA, CDR2 FQGTGA. CDR3 length: 15 residues. V lost 4 bases, J lost 0 bases, and 10 bases lay in between. The input for sequencing was peripheral blood, taken on day 0 of MenACWY control vaccination. The TCR sequence derives from an adult in good health. The gene calls are TRBV7-3 and TRBJ2-1, with D hard to call. CDR3 nucleotide sequence: TGTGCCAGCAGCTCCTCTGCTAGCTCCTACAATGAGCAGTTCTTC. Translating it yields CASSSSASSYNEQFF.